These 31 T cell receptor beta chains originate from one sample sequenced in a study of blood T cell repertoires in COVID-19 (dated by TCRdb to the early 2020s). The library was made by the immunoSEQ multiplex PCR assay. TCRdb retrieved this table from immuneACCESS and kept in-frame rearrangements only. Not all clones are present; in checked studies, unresolved V genes account for under half, and no reason is known for the remainder. The sample table contains around 76,000 clones; only one count was recorded for around three quarters of them. Around 27% of the sample rests with the top ten. What was sequenced was peripheral blood. These receptors all come from a woman older than 75 with active or convalescent COVID-19.

This clone was seen a handful of times. This chain connects TRBV18 to TRBJ1-1; 7 positions agree with TRBD1. Germline V lookup: CDR1 KGHSH, CDR2 LQKENI. V was clipped by 6 bases and J by 10 bases; unmatched bases: 14. The CDR3 is made up of 14 amino acids. This chain's CDR3 is CASSPGERGHLAFF. CDR3 bases: TGTGCCAGCTCGCCAGGGGAAAGGGGGCATTTAGCTTTCTTT.

The sample holds one count of this clone. This sequence joins TRBV5-1 and TRBJ2-7; a possible D gene is TRBD2 (5 bases). V was trimmed by 3 bases and J by 3 bases, leaving 13 bases between them. The CDR3 has 14 amino acids. CDR1 and CDR2 from the germline V gene are SGHRS and YFSETQ. Written as DNA, the CDR3 is TGCGCCAGCAGCTCCGACGGAGGTGGCTACGAGCAGTACTTC. Its translation: CASSSDGGGYEQYF. Looking up the rest from reference TRBV5-1 and TRBJ2-7 gives the full variable domain: KAGVTQTPRYLIKTRGQQVTLSCSPISGHRSVSWYQQTPGQGLQFLFEYFSETQRNKGNFPGRFSGRQFSNSRSEMNVSTLELGDSALYLCASSSDGGGYEQYFGPGTRLTVT.

The chain links TRBV6-5 to TRBJ1-2; D gene ambiguous. CDR1 is MNHEY and CDR2 is SVGAGI in the germline V gene. The CDR3 consists of 14 residues. The germline V and J ends were trimmed by 5 bases and 4 bases, with 14 bases remaining between them. CDR3 amino acids: CASSPPGGSYGYTF. The DNA of the CDR3 is TGTGCCAGCAGTCCTCCGGGAGGTAGCTATGGCTACACCTTC.

This rearrangement joins TRBV11-2 to TRBJ1-5; D perhaps matches TRBD1 (5 bases). The CDR3 loop spans 14 amino acids. The V end lost 5 bases, the J end lost 1 base, and 9 bases lay between the germline ends. The germline CDR1 and CDR2 sequences are SGHAT and FQNNGV. The CDR3 DNA follows: TGTGCCAGCAGCGTCGGGGGGAGCAATCAGCCCCAGCATTTT. It yields the protein CASSVGGSNQPQHF.

The rearrangement joins TRBV5-1 to TRBJ1-3; D is perhaps TRBD1 (5 bases). The germline V gene encodes CDR1 SGHRS and CDR2 YFSETQ. The V end was cut by 4 bases, the J end by 0 bases, with 11 bases between. This CDR3 contains 15 residues. The CDR3 DNA is TGCGCCAGCAGCCCGGGGGGTAGCTCTGGAAACACCATATATTTT. Protein: CASSPGGSSGNTIYF. Supplemented by reference TRBV5-1 and TRBJ1-3, the full variable domain reads KAGVTQTPRYLIKTRGQQVTLSCSPISGHRSVSWYQQTPGQGLQFLFEYFSETQRNKGNFPGRFSGRQFSNSRSEMNVSTLELGDSALYLCASSPGGSSGNTIYFGEGSWLTVV.

This clone was observed many times. This sequence joins TRBV7-9 and TRBJ1-4; D is unclear. Trimming stripped 5 bases from V and 8 bases from J, with 12 bases between. Germline V gene sequence: CDR1 SEHNR, CDR2 FQNEAQ (reference sequence). This CDR3 is 13 amino acids long. The CDR3 DNA is TGTGCCAGCAGCCCGGACTACGAGGAAAAACTGTTTTTT. Its protein product is CASSPDYEEKLFF.

The chain carries TRBV7-9 and TRBJ2-7; TRBD1 agrees at 11 bases. The ends lost 4 bases at V and 3 bases at J; junction bases unmatched: 5. This CDR3 has 15 residues. Germline-derived CDR1 and CDR2 are SEHNR and FQNEAQ (reference sequence). The CDR3 loop reads CASSSSGTGGYEQYF. DNA of the CDR3: TGTGCCAGCAGCTCTTCCGGGACAGGGGGCTACGAGCAGTACTTC. The whole variable domain, filled in from reference TRBV7-9 and TRBJ2-7, reads DTGVSQNPRHKITKRGQNVTFRCDPISEHNRLYWYRQTLGQGPEFLTYFQNEAQLEKSRLLSDRFSAERPKGSFSTLEIQRTEQGDSAMYLCASSSSGTGGYEQYFGPGTRLTVT.

This clone was found once. The rearrangement links TRBV4-1 to TRBJ1-1; D unresolved. CDR3 length: 14 amino acids. The ends were cut back, 1 base at V and 0 bases at J, with 6 bases in the middle. Germline CDR1 reads MGHRA; CDR2 reads YSYEKL. In nucleotides, the CDR3 is TGCGCCAGCAGCCAAGTCCGGTTGAACACTGAAGCTTTCTTT. Translating it yields CASSQVRLNTEAFF.

The chain employs TRBV5-1 and TRBJ1-2, with D possibly TRBD1 on 5 matching bases. Trimming pared 3 bases from V and 4 bases from J, leaving 13 bases between. The CDR3 runs 14 residues. Germline-derived CDR1 and CDR2 are SGHRS and YFSETQ. CDR3 coding DNA: TGCGCCAGCAGCTGGGACGGGAGACTCTATGGCTACACCTTC. Its translation is CASSWDGRLYGYTF.

The rearrangement uses TRBV10-3 and TRBJ2-3; 9 bases are shared with TRBD2. Germline CDR1 reads ENHRY; CDR2 reads SYGVKD. The V gene end was trimmed by 6 bases and the J gene end by 5 bases; junction bases not matched to a gene: 15. CDR3 size: 17 residues. DNA for the CDR3: TGTGCCATCAGGGATGACATAGCGGGGGCCGAGGGAGATACGCAGTATTTT. Its protein is CAIRDDIAGAEGDTQYF.

This clone was picked up a small number of times. V gene TRBV19 combines with J gene TRBJ1-2; D gene ambiguous. Trimming took 1 base from V and 2 from J, leaving 8 bases between them. This CDR3 has 14 amino acids. Germline V gene sequence: CDR1 LNHDA, CDR2 SQIVND (reference sequence). CDR3 amino acids: CASSIGATNYGYTF. As DNA, the CDR3 is TGTGCCAGTAGTATAGGGGCCACAAACTATGGCTACACCTTC.

The chain carries TRBV3-1 (or the pseudogene TRBV3-2) and TRBJ2-2, with TRBD2 as a possible D gene (5 bases). Deletions cut 1 base from V and 3 bases from J, with 18 bases between. Germline CDR1 and CDR2: LGHDT and YNNKEL (reference sequence). The CDR3 loop spans 18 amino acids. The CDR3 spells CASSQGQVRSEDTGELFF. The DNA for the CDR3 is TGTGCCAGCAGCCAAGGGCAGGTGAGGTCGGAGGACACCGGGGAGCTGTTTTTT.

This clone was seen only a few times. The chain joins TRBV16 to TRBJ2-7, with D unclear. This CDR3 comprises 14 residues. Trimming stripped 0 bases from V and 0 bases from J, with 6 bases between. Germline values: CDR1 KGHSY, CDR2 FQNENV. The CDR3 is CASSQSISSYEQYF. The CDR3 DNA is TGTGCCAGCAGCCAATCGATCAGCTCCTACGAGCAGTACTTC.

This clone has only a few counts. The chain links TRBV30 to TRBJ2-5; weak D call: TRBD2 (5 bases). Germline V gene sequence: CDR1 GTSNPN, CDR2 SVGIG (reference sequence). Trimming removed 1 base at V and 9 bases at J, with 15 bases between. The CDR3 totals 13 residues. CDR3 DNA: TGTGCCTGGAGTGCATCGGGGTGGAAGGCCCAGTACTTC. Translation: CAWSASGWKAQYF.

This clone was detected once. V usage is TRBV19 and J usage is TRBJ2-7; tentative D call: TRBD2 (5 bases). V shed 5 bases and J shed 2 bases, with 13 bases lying between them. The germline gives CDR1 LNHDA, CDR2 SQIVND (reference sequence). The CDR3 loop spans 14 amino acids. CDR3 sequence reads: CASSQGGGTYEQYF. The CDR3 bases are TGTGCCAGTAGTCAAGGAGGTGGAACCTACGAGCAGTACTTC.

V and J are TRBV20-1 and TRBJ2-2; D ambiguous. The CDR3 has 11 residues. V shed 5 bases and J shed 5 bases, with 6 bases lying between them. Per germline, CDR1 DFQATT and CDR2 SNEGSKA (reference sequence). CDR3 DNA: TGCAGTGCTTGGCGGACCGGGGAGCTGTTTTTT. It translates to CSAWRTGELFF.

This chain uses TRBV4-3 with TRBJ1-2; TRBD1 matches at 8 bases. V lost 0 bases and J lost 8; bases outside the gene matches: 5. The CDR3 length is 14 residues. The germline V gene has CDR1 LGHNA and CDR2 YSLEER. DNA for the CDR3: TGCGCCAGCAGCCAAGATCAGGGGGCGAGGGGCTACACCTTC. Residues: CASSQDQGARGYTF.

This rearrangement joins TRBV10-3 to TRBJ1-1, with a possible D match to TRBD1 (6 bases). CDR1 is ENHRY, CDR2 SYGVKD, per germline. The V and J ends lost 10 bases and 1 base respectively, with 13 bases between them. The CDR3 extends over 13 amino acids. The CDR3 sequence: CATSGHTNTEAFF. CDR3 coding DNA: TGTGCCACCTCGGGACACACGAACACTGAAGCTTTCTTT.

V is TRBV30 and J is TRBJ1-1; perhaps TRBD1 as D (6 bases). Germline CDR1 is GTSNPN and CDR2 is SVGIG (reference sequence). This CDR3 has 15 amino acids. Trimming removed 2 bases at V and 7 bases at J, with 20 bases between. The CDR3, as DNA: TGTGCCTGGAGTACCTGGGGCGGTACAGGGAATGAAGCTTTCTTT. It is translated as CAWSTWGGTGNEAFF.

This clone was detected ten times or more. The chain combines TRBV20-1 with TRBJ1-1, with D possibly matching TRBD1 (5 bases). Per germline, CDR1 DFQATT and CDR2 SNEGSKA (reference sequence). Trimming left V 3 bases short and J 5 bases short, with 16 bases between. The CDR3 covers 14 residues. The CDR3 coding sequence is TGCAGTGCTAGTCCCGGAGGGGCGGTTACTGAAGCTTTCTTT. Translation: CSASPGGAVTEAFF.

This clone has more than one count but fewer than ten. V is TRBV14 and J is TRBJ2-5, with 11 nucleotides matching TRBD2. Germline V gives CDR1 SGHDN, CDR2 FVKESK. Trimming removed 1 base from V and 3 bases from J; junction bases left unmatched: 4. There are 16 residues in the CDR3. The CDR3 sequence: CASSQGLAGRKETQYF. The CDR3 DNA reads TGTGCCAGCAGCCAAGGACTAGCGGGGCGAAAAGAGACCCAGTACTTC. Drawing the rest from reference TRBV14 and TRBJ2-5, the complete variable domain is EAGVTQFPSHSVIEKGQTVTLRCDPISGHDNLYWYRRVMGKEIKFLLHFVKESKQDESGMPNNRFLAERTGGTYSTLKVQPAELEDSGVYFCASSQGLAGRKETQYFGPGTRLLVL.

This clone was counted a few times. This chain uses TRBV28 with TRBJ1-2; TRBD1 is a possible D gene (6 bases). CDR1 is MDHEN, CDR2 SYDVKM, per germline. CDR3 length: 14 residues. Trimming took 4 bases from V and 7 from J, leaving 16 bases between them. The DNA for the CDR3 is TGTGCCAGCAGTTATTACAGGGTAGGAGCTGGCTACACCTTC. Translated, it gives CASSYYRVGAGYTF.

V usage is TRBV25-1 and J usage is TRBJ1-6; TRBD1 might be the D (5 bases). The V and J ends lost 9 bases and 7 bases respectively, with 13 bases between them. CDR3 length: 13 residues. CDR1 is MGHDK, CDR2 SYGVNS, per germline. The CDR3 DNA reads as TGTGCCAGGATCGGACGGGGGAATTCACCCCTCCACTTT. This gives the protein CARIGRGNSPLHF.

J is TRBJ1-2 and V is TRBV7-9, with D possibly matching TRBD1 (6 bases). CDR3 size: 16 residues. V was clipped by 4 bases and J by 5 bases, with 20 bases between them. Germline V gives CDR1 SEHNR, CDR2 FQNEAQ (reference sequence). For the CDR3, the DNA is TGTGCCAGCAGCTCGGTTATCAGGACAGATACTTATGGCTACACCTTC. Protein: CASSSVIRTDTYGYTF.

The J gene is TRBJ1-2, the V gene TRBV7-2, with TRBD1 identical over 10 bases. CDR3 length equals 16 residues. V shed 3 bases and J 3 bases; nucleotides not matched to a gene: 7. The germline CDR1 and CDR2 sequences are SGHTA and FQGNSA. CDR3 amino acids: CASSLGLTGGDYGYTF. As DNA, the CDR3 is TGTGCCAGCAGCTTGGGTTTGACAGGGGGCGACTATGGCTACACCTTC.

In DNA, the CDR3 is TGTGCCAGCAGCCCGAAAACTAGCGGGGGGACAGATACGCAGTATTTT. This codes for CASSPKTSGGTDTQYF. V gene TRBV7-8 combines with J gene TRBJ2-3; the match to TRBD2 covers 12 bases. Germline loops: CDR1 SGHVS, CDR2 FQNEAQ. The CDR3 spans 16 residues. Unmatched junction bases numbered 6, after V lost 5 bases and J lost 3 bases.

This chain joins TRBV5-4 and TRBJ2-3, with TRBD2 matching 8 bases. The J segment lost 3 bases and the V segment lost 4 bases, leaving 4 bases of the junction unmatched. The CDR3 covers 14 residues. From germline, CDR1 is SGHNT and CDR2 YYREEE (reference sequence). The CDR3 DNA reads TGTGCCAGCAGCGCGGGACTAGTAACAGATACGCAGTATTTT. It yields the protein CASSAGLVTDTQYF.

This rearrangement joins TRBV6-6 to TRBJ1-3, with TRBD1 matching 9 bases. Looked up from germline, CDR1 is MNHNY and CDR2 is SVGAGI (reference sequence). CDR3 length equals 15 residues. V lost 6 bases and J lost 7; bases outside the gene matches: 10. The CDR3 DNA is TGTGCCAGCAGGCCGCCGGGACAGGGTCGGAACACCATATATTTT. Protein product: CASRPPGQGRNTIYF.

The rearrangement uses TRBV19 and TRBJ1-1, with D unclear. Per germline, CDR1 LNHDA and CDR2 SQIVND (reference sequence). Trimming removed 4 bases at V and 1 base at J, with 13 bases between. This CDR3 has 15 residues. The CDR3: CASSRTRQGNTEAFF. In DNA, the CDR3 is TGTGCCAGTAGTAGGACTCGCCAAGGGAACACTGAAGCTTTCTTT. The full variable domain, completed using reference TRBV19 and TRBJ1-1, is DGGITQSPKYLFRKEGQNVTLSCEQNLNHDAMYWYRQDPGQGLRLIYYSQIVNDFQKGDIAEGYSVSREKKESFPLTVTSAQKNPTAFYLCASSRTRQGNTEAFFGQGTRLTVV.

The chain links TRBV5-4 to TRBJ1-4; D is undetermined. The V and J ends lost 1 base and 8 bases respectively, with 6 bases between them. Germline CDR1 reads SGHNT; CDR2 reads YYREEE (reference sequence). The CDR3 spans 12 residues. The CDR3 DNA is TGTGCCAGCAGCTTGTATGGCGAAAAACTGTTTTTT. Translated, it gives CASSLYGEKLFF.

This clone was seen repeatedly, ten times or more. This chain links TRBV12-5 with TRBJ1-1; possible D gene TRBD1, 6 bases. Germline values: CDR1 LGHNT, CDR2 FRNRAP. Trimming removed 7 bases at V and 1 base at J, with 13 bases between. CDR3 length equals 14 residues. This CDR3 is CASAKGGENTEAFF. The CDR3 DNA sequence: TGTGCTAGTGCAAAAGGGGGGGAGAACACTGAAGCTTTCTTT.